Sequencing of this TCR beta chain was carried out in a study of CD8 T cells in ankylosing spondylitis. Study-wide findings and caveats: Characteristic, it appeared, of ankylosing spondylitis blood was a TCR beta motif of several highly homologous variants. The authors reported significant enrichment of disease-linked clones in matched ankylosing spondylitis synovial fluid. Before this, some motif variants had been reported in reactive arthritis synovial fluid and blood.

This clonotype was seen at least ten times. Its antigen is undetermined. The TCR beta libraries were generated through quantitative 5'-RACE incorporating molecular barcodes. TCRdb passed the 5' RACE reads through MiXCR, listing each CDR3 protein once. The sample records about 170,000 distinct CDR3 sequences, approximately 20% being singletons. V was trimmed by 3 bases and J by 10 bases, leaving 14 bases between them. The CDR3 is made up of 13 amino acids. Per the germline V gene, CDR1 is SGHRS and CDR2 is YFSETQ. Sequencing was carried out using blood, either unsorted or a sorted T cell fraction (not recorded which). The receptor comes from a male donor with ankylosing spondylitis or in good health (not recorded which). This sequence joins TRBV5-1 and TRBJ2-1, with D tentatively TRBD2 (7 bases). The CDR3 nucleotides read TGCGCCAGCAGCTGGGGGGGCGAGGGGGAGCAGTTCTTC. Protein product: CASSWGGEGEQFF. The full variable domain, its missing parts supplied by reference TRBV5-1 and TRBJ2-1, is KAGVTQTPRYLIKTRGQQVTLSCSPISGHRSVSWYQQTPGQGLQFLFEYFSETQRNKGNFPGRFSGRQFSNSRSEMNVSTLELGDSALYLCASSWGGEGEQFFGPGTRLTVL.